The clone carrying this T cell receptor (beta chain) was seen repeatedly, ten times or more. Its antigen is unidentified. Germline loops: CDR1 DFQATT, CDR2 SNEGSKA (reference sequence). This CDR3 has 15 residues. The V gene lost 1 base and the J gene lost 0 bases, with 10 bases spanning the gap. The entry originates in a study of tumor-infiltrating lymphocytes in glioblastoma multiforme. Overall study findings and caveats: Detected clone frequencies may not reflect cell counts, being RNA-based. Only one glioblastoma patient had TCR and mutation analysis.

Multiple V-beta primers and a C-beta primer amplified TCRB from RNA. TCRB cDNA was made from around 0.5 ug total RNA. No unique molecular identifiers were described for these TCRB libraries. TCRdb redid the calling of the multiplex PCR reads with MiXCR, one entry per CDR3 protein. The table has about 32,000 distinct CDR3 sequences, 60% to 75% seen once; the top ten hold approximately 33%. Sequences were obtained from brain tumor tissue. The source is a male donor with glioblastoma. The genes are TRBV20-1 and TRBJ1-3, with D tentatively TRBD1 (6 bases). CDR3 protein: CSARVGGLSGNTIYF. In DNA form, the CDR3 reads TGCAGTGCTAGAGTGGGGGGCCTCTCTGGAAACACCATATATTTT.